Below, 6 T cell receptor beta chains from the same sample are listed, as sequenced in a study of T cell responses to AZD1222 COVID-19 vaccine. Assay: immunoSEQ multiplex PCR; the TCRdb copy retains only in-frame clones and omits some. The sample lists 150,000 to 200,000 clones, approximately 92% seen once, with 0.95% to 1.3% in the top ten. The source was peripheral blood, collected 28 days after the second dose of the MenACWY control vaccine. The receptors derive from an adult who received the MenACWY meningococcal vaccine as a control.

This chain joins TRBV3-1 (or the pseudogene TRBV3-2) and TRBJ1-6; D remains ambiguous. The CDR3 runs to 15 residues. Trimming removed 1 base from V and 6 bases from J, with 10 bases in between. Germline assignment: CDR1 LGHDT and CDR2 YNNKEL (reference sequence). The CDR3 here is CASSQAAGPNSPLHF. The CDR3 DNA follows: TGTGCCAGCAGCCAAGCGGCTGGGCCTAATTCACCCCTCCACTTT.

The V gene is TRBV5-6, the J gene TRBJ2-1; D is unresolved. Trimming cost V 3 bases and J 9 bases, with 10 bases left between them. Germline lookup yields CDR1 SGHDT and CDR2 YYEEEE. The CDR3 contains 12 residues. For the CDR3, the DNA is TGTGCCAGCAGCTCGTACCGGGCTGAGCAGTTCTTC. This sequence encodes CASSSYRAEQFF.

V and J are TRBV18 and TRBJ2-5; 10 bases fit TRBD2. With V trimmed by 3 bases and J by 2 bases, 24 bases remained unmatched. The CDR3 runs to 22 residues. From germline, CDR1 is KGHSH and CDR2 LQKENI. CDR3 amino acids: CASSPFSRQAGGPTSSQETQYF. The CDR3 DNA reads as TGTGCCAGCTCACCCTTCTCTCGCCAAGCGGGGGGGCCTACCTCTTCACAAGAGACCCAGTACTTC.

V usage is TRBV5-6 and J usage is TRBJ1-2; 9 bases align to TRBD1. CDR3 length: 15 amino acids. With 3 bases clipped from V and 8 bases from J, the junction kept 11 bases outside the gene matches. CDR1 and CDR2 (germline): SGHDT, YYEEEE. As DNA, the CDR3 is TGTGCCAGCAGCTCCGGGACAGGGAAGGTGAGGGGCTACACCTTC. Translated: CASSSGTGKVRGYTF. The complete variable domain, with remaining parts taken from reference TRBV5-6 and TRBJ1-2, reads DAGVTQSPTHLIKTRGQQVTLRCSPKSGHDTVSWYQQALGQGPQFIFQYYEEEERQRGNFPDRFSGHQFPNYSSELNVNALLLGDSALYLCASSSGTGKVRGYTFGSGTRLTVV.

CDR3 loop: CASSQVGTGTAEAFF. The CDR3 region has the DNA TGTGCCAGCAGCCAAGTCGGTACCGGTACAGCTGAAGCTTTCTTT. The chain is built from TRBV3-1 (or the pseudogene TRBV3-2) and TRBJ1-1; D unresolved. Germline V gene lookup returns CDR1 LGHDT and CDR2 YNNKEL (reference sequence). The CDR3 runs to 15 residues. Trimming removed 1 base at V and 6 bases at J, with 15 bases between.

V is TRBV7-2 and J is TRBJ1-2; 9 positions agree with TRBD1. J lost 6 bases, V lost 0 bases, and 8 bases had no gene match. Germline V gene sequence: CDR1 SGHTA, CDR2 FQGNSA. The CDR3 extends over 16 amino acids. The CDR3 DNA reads TGTGCCAGCAGCTTAGCGGTGTGGGACAGGGATCATGGCTACACCTTC. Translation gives CASSLAVWDRDHGYTF.